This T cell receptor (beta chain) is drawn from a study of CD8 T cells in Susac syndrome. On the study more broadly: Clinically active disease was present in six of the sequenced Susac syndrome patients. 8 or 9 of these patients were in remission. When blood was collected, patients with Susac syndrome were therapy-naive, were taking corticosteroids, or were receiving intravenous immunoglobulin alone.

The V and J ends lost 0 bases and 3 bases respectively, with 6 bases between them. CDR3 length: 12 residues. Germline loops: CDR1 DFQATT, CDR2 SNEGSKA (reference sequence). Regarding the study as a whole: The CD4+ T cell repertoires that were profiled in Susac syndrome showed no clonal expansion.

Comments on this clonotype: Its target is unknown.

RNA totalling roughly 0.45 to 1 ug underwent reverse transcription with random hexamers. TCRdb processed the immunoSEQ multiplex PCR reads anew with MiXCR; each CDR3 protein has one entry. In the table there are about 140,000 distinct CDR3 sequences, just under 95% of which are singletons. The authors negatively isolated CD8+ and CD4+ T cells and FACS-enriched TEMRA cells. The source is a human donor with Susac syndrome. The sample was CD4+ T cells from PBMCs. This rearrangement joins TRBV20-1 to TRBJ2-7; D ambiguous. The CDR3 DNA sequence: TGCAGTGCTAGAGATCTGGGCTACGAGCAGTACTTC. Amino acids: CSARDLGYEQYF.